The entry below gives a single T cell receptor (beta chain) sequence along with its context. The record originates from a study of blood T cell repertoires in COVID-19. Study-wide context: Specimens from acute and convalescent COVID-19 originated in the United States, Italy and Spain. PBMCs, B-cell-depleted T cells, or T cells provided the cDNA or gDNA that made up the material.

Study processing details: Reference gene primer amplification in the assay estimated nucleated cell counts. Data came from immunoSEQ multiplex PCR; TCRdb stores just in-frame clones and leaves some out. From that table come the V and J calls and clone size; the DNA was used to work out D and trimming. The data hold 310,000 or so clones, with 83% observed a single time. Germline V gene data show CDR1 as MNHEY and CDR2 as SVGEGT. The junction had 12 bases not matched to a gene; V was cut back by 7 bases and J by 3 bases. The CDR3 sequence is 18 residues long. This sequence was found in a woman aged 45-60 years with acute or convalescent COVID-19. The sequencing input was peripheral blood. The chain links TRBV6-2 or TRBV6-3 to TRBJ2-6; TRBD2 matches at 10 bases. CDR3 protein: CASTPGSGRSGGANVLTF. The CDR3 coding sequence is TGTGCCAGCACCCCCGGTAGCGGGAGGTCTGGTGGGGCCAACGTCCTGACTTTC.